The source of this T cell receptor (beta chain) is a study of cytomegalovirus exposure and HLA in healthy donors. General study points: After further analysis at a later stage, 16,951 TCR beta sequences were associated with HLA alleles at 0.05 false discovery rate. In a later analysis, DRB1 alleles had the most associated TCRs; HLA-C alleles the fewest.

Only one count was recorded for this clone. The antigen is undetermined. 60 Vbeta and 13 Jbeta primers were used in PCR. TCRdb's copy holds only in-frame clones and misses some; the assay was immunoSEQ multiplex PCR. The sample shows 160,000 or so clones, less than 90% of them seen only once. The specimen sequenced was PBMCs. This clonotype was obtained from a woman under 30 in good health and CMV-seronegative.

The CDR3 reads CASREVARGPGEQFF. The CDR3 DNA is TGTGCCAGCCGGGAGGTAGCGAGAGGGCCGGGTGAGCAGTTCTTC. The chain employs TRBV28 and TRBJ2-1; the match to TRBD2 covers 7 bases. The CDR3 consists of 15 residues. The junction had 16 bases not matched to a gene; V was cut back by 8 bases and J by 9 bases. Germline-derived CDR1 and CDR2 are MDHEN and SYDVKM.